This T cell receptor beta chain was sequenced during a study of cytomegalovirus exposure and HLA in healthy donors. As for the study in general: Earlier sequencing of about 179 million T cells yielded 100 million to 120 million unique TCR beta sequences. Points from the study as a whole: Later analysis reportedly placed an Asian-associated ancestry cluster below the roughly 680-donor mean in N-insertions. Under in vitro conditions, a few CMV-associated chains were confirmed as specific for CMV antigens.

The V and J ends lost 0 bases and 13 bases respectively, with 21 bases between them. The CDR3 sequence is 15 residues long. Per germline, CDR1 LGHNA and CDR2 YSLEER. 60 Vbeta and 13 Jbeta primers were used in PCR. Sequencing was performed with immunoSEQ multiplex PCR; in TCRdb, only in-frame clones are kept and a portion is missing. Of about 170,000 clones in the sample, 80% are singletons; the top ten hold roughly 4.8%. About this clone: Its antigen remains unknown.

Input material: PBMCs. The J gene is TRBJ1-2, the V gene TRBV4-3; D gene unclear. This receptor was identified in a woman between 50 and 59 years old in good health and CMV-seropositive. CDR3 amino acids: CASSQDTPRPREVTF. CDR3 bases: TGCGCCAGCAGCCAAGATACCCCACGCCCAAGGGAGGTCACCTTC.